Listed below are T cell receptor beta chains from one sample, sequenced in a study of shared clonotypes between healthy human individuals. Sequencing was performed with immunoSEQ multiplex PCR; in TCRdb, only in-frame clones are kept and a portion is missing. The data show a few million clones, with more than 85% seen just once and about 0.39% held by the top ten. The sequencing sample was made of naive CD4+ T cells from PBMCs. The source of these receptors is a man younger than 35 in good health. Some clones in this sample may be carry-over from other donors' samples. Each CDR3 is given with its conserved first and last residue. The D gene is left open where the match is weak. Only part of the rows carry a size: once, few, many, or a class if the clone is expanded.

j_call	d_call	clone_size	v_call	cdr3_aa	cdr3_nt
TRBJ2-7	.	.	TRBV7-2	CASSRAAGPSYEQYF	TGTGCCAGCAGCCGCGCGGCAGGGCCCTCCTACGAGCAGTACTTC
TRBJ2-5	.	.	TRBV11-3	CASSRSGQETQYF	TGTGCCAGCAGTCGTAGCGGACAAGAGACCCAGTACTTC
TRBJ2-6	.	once	TRBV19	CASSTSGTLISGANVLTF	TGTGCCAGTAGTACTTCCGGGACACTTATCTCTGGGGCCAACGTCCTGACTTTC
TRBJ2-7	.	.	TRBV18	CASSPAEGYEQYF	TGTGCCAGCTCGCCGGCGGAGGGCTACGAGCAGTACTTC
TRBJ2-7	TRBD1	.	TRBV18	CASSRTGDYEQYF	TGTGCCAGCTCACGGACAGGGGACTACGAGCAGTACTTC
TRBJ2-5	TRBD1	.	TRBV5-1	CASSWTGVGETQYF	TGCGCCAGCAGCTGGACAGGGGTGGGGGAGACCCAGTACTTC
TRBJ1-1	.	few	TRBV5-1	CASSLNSGHTEAFF	TGCGCCAGCAGCCTAAATTCAGGGCACACTGAAGCTTTCTTT
TRBJ1-5	.	.	TRBV28	CASSFQIQPQHF	TGTGCCAGCAGTTTCCAAATTCAGCCCCAGCATTTT
TRBJ1-3	.	.	TRBV5-1	CASSFDISGNTIYF	TGCGCCAGCAGCTTTGACATCTCTGGAAACACCATATATTTT
TRBJ2-5	.	.	TRBV6-5	CASSKDPTRTQYF	TGTGCCAGCAGTAAAGACCCGACTAGGACCCAGTACTTC
TRBJ1-5	.	.	TRBV2	CASSGQINNQPQHF	TGTGCCAGCAGTGGACAGATAAACAATCAGCCCCAGCATTTT
TRBJ1-2	.	.	TRBV5-1	CASSLGVLGSYGYTF	TGCGCCAGCAGCTTGGGTGTCTTAGGGAGCTATGGCTACACCTTC
TRBJ2-5	TRBD2	.	TRBV7-9	CASSFGASGQETQYF	TGTGCCAGCAGCTTTGGAGCTAGCGGACAAGAGACCCAGTACTTC
TRBJ2-7	TRBD2	.	TRBV28	CASTWTSGSYEQYF	TGTGCCAGTACCTGGACTAGCGGTTCCTACGAGCAGTACTTC
TRBJ1-4	.	.	TRBV2	CASSYEGEKLFF	TGTGCCAGCAGTTATGAAGGTGAAAAACTGTTTTTT